The clone carrying this T cell receptor (beta chain) was detected ten times or more. The CDR3 runs to 12 residues. Germline lookup yields CDR1 SGHAT and CDR2 FQDESV (reference sequence). Trimming stripped 5 bases from V and 3 bases from J, with 5 bases between. The library was built from roughly 400 ng RNA with molecular barcoded adaptors for alpha/delta and beta/gamma chains. TCRdb called the reads again in MiXCR, with one record for every CDR3 protein. The data contain 20,000 to 25,000 distinct CDR3 sequences, 12% to 15% of them singletons. These data are taken from a study of read filtering for tumor transcriptome and immune sequencing. Overall study context: Patients were about 17 male and roughly 15 female, mean age about 65 years, range about 45 to 85.

This rearrangement joins TRBV11-1 to TRBJ1-3; the D is unclear. Sequencing was carried out using a population of CD138-negative cells sorted from bone marrow. The clonotype comes from a donor aged 40 or over with multiple myeloma. The CDR3 spells CASSNSGNTIYF. For the CDR3, the DNA is TGTGCCAGCAGCAATAGTGGAAACACCATATATTTT.